This T cell receptor beta chain originates from a study of control samples from healthy donors and cancer patients. Germline V CDR1 and CDR2: LGHDT, YNNKEL (reference sequence). The V gene lost 1 base and the J gene lost 10 bases, with 16 bases spanning the gap. The CDR3 is 15 amino acids. TCRdb keeps only in-frame clones here, not all; method: immunoSEQ multiplex PCR. The sample has about 220,000 clones, over 90% seen once. V and J are TRBV3-1 (or the pseudogene TRBV3-2) and TRBJ1-4; D is possibly TRBD1 (6 bases). This receptor was taken from a man between 50 and 59 years old in good health. Sequenced: blood. The CDR3 spells CASSQAGAALGKLFF. CDR3 DNA sequence: TGTGCCAGCAGCCAAGCAGGGGCCGCCTTGGGAAAACTGTTTTTT.